The TCR beta chain under discussion was sequenced for a study of CD8 T cells in Susac syndrome. Random hexamers were used to reverse transcribe an amount of roughly 0.5 to 1 ug RNA. Amplification of TCR beta CDR3 spanned 54 Vbeta and 13 Jbeta via immunoSEQ multiplex PCR. TCRdb used MiXCR to reprocess the immunoSEQ multiplex PCR reads, holding one entry per CDR3 protein. The sample lists 160,000 or so distinct CDR3 sequences, 92% occurring once. CDR3 length: 15 amino acids. The germline V and J ends were trimmed by 0 bases and 5 bases, with 11 bases remaining between them. Germline V gives CDR1 MGHRA, CDR2 YSYEKL.

The chain has TRBV4-1 and TRBJ1-5, with D unresolved. The origin of this receptor is a human donor in good health. Sequenced material: CD4+ T cells from PBMCs. The CDR3 loop reads CASSQEVDRDQPQHF. The CDR3 DNA sequence: TGCGCCAGCAGCCAAGAGGTCGACCGAGATCAGCCCCAGCATTTT.